Listed here are 20 T cell receptor beta chains from one sample, sequenced in a study of blood T cell repertoires in COVID-19. Measured with immunoSEQ multiplex PCR; TCRdb has only the in-frame clones, and not every one. The sample has 220,000 or so clones, around 80% seen once. The source material was peripheral blood. These receptors were taken from a woman between 70 and 85 years old with acute or convalescent COVID-19.

This chain links TRBV14 with TRBJ2-1; weak D call: TRBD2 (6 bases). The CDR3 loop spans 18 amino acids. V was cut by 4 bases and J by 8 bases, with 27 bases left in between. CDR1 and CDR2 from the germline V gene are SGHDN and FVKESK. CDR3 residues: CASSPGGRDWGVGDEQFF. The CDR3 region has the DNA TGTGCCAGCAGCCCCGGCGGCCGGGACTGGGGAGTTGGCGATGAGCAGTTCTTC.

Only one count was recorded for this clone. The rearrangement joins TRBV5-6 to TRBJ1-6; D gene uncertain. The CDR3 runs 15 residues. Deletions cut 2 bases from V and 0 bases from J, with 6 bases between. The germline V gene has CDR1 SGHDT and CDR2 YYEEEE. The CDR3 DNA reads TGTGCCAGCAGCTTTGGCCACTCCTATAATTCACCCCTCCACTTT. Its protein is CASSFGHSYNSPLHF.

The chain has TRBV18 and TRBJ2-7, with D hard to call. V dropped 2 bases and J dropped 0 bases, with 14 bases sitting between them. CDR3 length: 16 residues. Germline assignment: CDR1 KGHSH and CDR2 LQKENI. The DNA of the CDR3 is TGTGCCAGCTCACCAAATTTCGTCCCCAGCTCCTACGAGCAGTACTTC. It translates to CASSPNFVPSSYEQYF.

The chain uses TRBV11-1 and TRBJ2-1, with TRBD2 matching over 8 bases. V lost 5 bases and J lost 8; bases outside the gene matches: 5. This CDR3 spans 13 amino acids. Germline values: CDR1 SGHAT, CDR2 FQDESV (reference sequence). The CDR3 protein is CASSPGLDYEQFF. DNA for the CDR3: TGTGCCAGCAGCCCGGGACTAGATTATGAGCAGTTCTTC.

In DNA form, the CDR3 reads TGTGCCTGGAGTGCCGGTCGAGAAAACACTGAAGCTTTCTTT. This codes for CAWSAGRENTEAFF. The chain uses TRBV30 and TRBJ1-1; D not resolved. Trimming stripped 1 base from V and 2 bases from J, with 11 bases between. The CDR3 has 14 residues. The germline gives CDR1 GTSNPN, CDR2 SVGIG (reference sequence).

V usage is TRBV10-3 and J usage is TRBJ2-7; 9 bases are shared with TRBD2. V lost 2 bases and J lost 4; bases outside the gene matches: 3. From germline, CDR1 is ENHRY and CDR2 SYGVKD. The CDR3 covers 14 residues. As DNA, the CDR3 is TGTGCCATCAGTGAGGCACTAGCGGGTTACGAGCAGTACTTC. This sequence encodes CAISEALAGYEQYF.

This chain joins TRBV28 and TRBJ2-7; D possibly corresponds to TRBD1 (6 bases). CDR3 length: 16 residues. The V and J ends lost 2 bases and 2 bases respectively, with 16 bases between them. CDR1 is MDHEN, CDR2 SYDVKM, per germline. The CDR3 is CASSLGGGAIPYEQYF. The CDR3 nucleotides read TGTGCCAGCAGTTTAGGGGGCGGAGCGATACCCTACGAGCAGTACTTC.

The chain combines TRBV6-1 with TRBJ1-1, with TRBD1 matching 11 bases. CDR3 length: 16 residues. V trimming: 2 bases; J trimming: 5 bases; junction bases outside the gene matches: 7. Germline-derived CDR1 and CDR2 are MNHNS and SASEGT. The CDR3 DNA reads as TGTGCCAGCAGTGAACCGGGACAGGGGGAGGTAACTGAAGCTTTCTTT. This translates into CASSEPGQGEVTEAFF.

The DNA for the CDR3 is TGTGCCAGCAGTGAGTCGGTAGCCAAAAACATTCAGTACTTC. It encodes CASSESVAKNIQYF. The J gene is TRBJ2-4, the V gene TRBV2; D uncertain. Germline loops: CDR1 SNHLY, CDR2 FYNNEI. V dropped 3 bases and J dropped 0 bases, with 6 bases sitting between them. The CDR3 extends over 14 amino acids.

The gene calls are TRBV2 and TRBJ2-7, with D perhaps matching TRBD1 (6 bases). This CDR3 comprises 13 residues. The V gene's germline CDR1 is SNHLY and CDR2 FYNNEI. Trimming left V 5 bases short and J 1 base short, with 9 bases between. This chain's CDR3 is CASSKDRSYEQYF. The CDR3 coding sequence is TGTGCCAGCAGTAAGGACAGATCCTACGAGCAGTACTTC.

Written as DNA, the CDR3 is TGTGCCAGCCAAGGGACAGGGTGGAGTGAAAAACTGTTTTTT. The encoded protein is CASQGTGWSEKLFF. J is TRBJ1-4 and V is TRBV28, with 9 bases matching TRBD1. The germline V gene encodes CDR1 MDHEN and CDR2 SYDVKM. V lost 8 bases and J lost 7; bases outside the gene matches: 8. The CDR3 covers 14 residues.

This chain connects TRBV5-1 to TRBJ2-1; 11 bases align to TRBD1. Germline loops: CDR1 SGHRS, CDR2 YFSETQ. After removal of 7 bases from V and 6 bases from J, the junction contained 6 bases not matched to a gene. The CDR3 extends over 14 amino acids. The CDR3 nucleotides read TGCGCCAGCTTTCTAGGGACAGGGGGCAATGAGCAGTTCTTC. As protein: CASFLGTGGNEQFF.

The chain employs TRBV5-4 and TRBJ2-6; 8 bases fit TRBD1. Germline-derived CDR1 and CDR2 are SGHNT and YYREEE (reference sequence). This CDR3 has 17 residues. J gave up 0 bases and V 3 bases, and 5 bases lay outside the gene matches. The CDR3: CASSSGQGISGANVLTF. The CDR3 bases are TGTGCCAGCAGCTCCGGACAGGGTATCTCTGGGGCCAACGTCCTGACTTTC.

V gene TRBV29-1 combines with J gene TRBJ1-6, with D maybe TRBD1 (5 bases). Trimming stripped 7 bases from V and 6 bases from J, with 13 bases between. The germline gives CDR1 SQVTM, CDR2 ANQGSEA. The CDR3 consists of 13 residues. CDR3 region: CSARDSPNSPLHF. In DNA form, the CDR3 reads TGCAGCGCGCGAGACAGTCCTAATTCACCCCTCCACTTT. Looking up the rest from reference TRBV29-1 and TRBJ1-6 gives the full variable domain: SAVISQKPSRDICQRGTSLTIQCQVDSQVTMMFWYRQQPGQSLTLIATANQGSEATYESGFVIDKFPISRPNLTFSTLTVSNMSPEDSSIYLCSARDSPNSPLHFGNGTRLTVT.

This chain uses TRBV6-5 with TRBJ2-1; D gene uncertain. Germline CDR1 MNHEY, CDR2 SVGAGI. There are 14 residues in the CDR3. V shed 6 bases and J shed 1 base, with 10 bases lying between them. CDR3 sequence reads: CASSLDGSYNEQFF. Here the CDR3 DNA reads TGTGCCAGCAGCCTAGACGGATCCTACAATGAGCAGTTCTTC.

The chain has TRBV5-1 and TRBJ2-5; D is ambiguous. Germline values: CDR1 SGHRS, CDR2 YFSETQ. This CDR3 is built from 12 residues. V was trimmed by 3 bases and J by 2 bases, leaving 5 bases between them. CDR3 residues: CASSSFQETQYF. CDR3 DNA: TGCGCCAGCAGCTCTTTTCAAGAGACCCAGTACTTC.

This sequence joins TRBV7-9 and TRBJ2-7, with a possible D match to TRBD1 (5 bases). Germline CDR1 is SEHNR and CDR2 is FQNEAQ (reference sequence). V shed 4 bases and J shed 3 bases, with 10 bases lying between them. The CDR3 is 13 amino acids. CDR3 sequence reads: CASSSLGVYEQYF. The CDR3 DNA reads TGTGCCAGCAGCTCCTTAGGGGTCTACGAGCAGTACTTC. Filled out from reference TRBV7-9 and TRBJ2-7, the complete variable domain reads DTGVSQNPRHKITKRGQNVTFRCDPISEHNRLYWYRQTLGQGPEFLTYFQNEAQLEKSRLLSDRFSAERPKGSFSTLEIQRTEQGDSAMYLCASSSLGVYEQYFGPGTRLTVT.

The chain joins TRBV27 to TRBJ1-6; 8 nucleotides agree with TRBD1. The trim removed 6 bases at V and 8 bases at J, leaving 9 bases unmatched. From germline, CDR1 is MNHEY and CDR2 SMNVEV (reference sequence). The CDR3 length is 15 residues. For the CDR3, the DNA is TGTGCCAGCAGACCGCTTGACAGGGGCCATTCACCCCTCCACTTT. It specifies CASRPLDRGHSPLHF.

This clone is a singleton in its sample. The chain carries TRBV28 and TRBJ2-1; the match to TRBD2 covers 9 bases. After removal of 4 bases from V and 3 bases from J, the junction contained 4 bases not matched to a gene. CDR1 and CDR2 from the germline V gene are MDHEN and SYDVKM. The CDR3 spans 15 residues. The CDR3 sequence is CASSSLAGLYNEQFF. CDR3 coding DNA: TGTGCCAGCAGTTCACTAGCGGGTCTCTACAATGAGCAGTTCTTC.

This clone was observed once. A much bigger clone sits one base away, suggesting this may be a read error. The chain uses TRBV5-6 and TRBJ1-1; D might be TRBD1 (5 bases). The V gene's germline CDR1 is SGHDT and CDR2 YYEEEE. CDR3 length: 15 amino acids. V was cut by 4 bases and J by 2 bases, with 15 bases left in between. CDR3 DNA: TGTGCCAGCAGCGGGGACTCAGGGAGAAACACTGAAGCTTTCTTT. The encoded protein is CASSGDSGRNTEAFF.